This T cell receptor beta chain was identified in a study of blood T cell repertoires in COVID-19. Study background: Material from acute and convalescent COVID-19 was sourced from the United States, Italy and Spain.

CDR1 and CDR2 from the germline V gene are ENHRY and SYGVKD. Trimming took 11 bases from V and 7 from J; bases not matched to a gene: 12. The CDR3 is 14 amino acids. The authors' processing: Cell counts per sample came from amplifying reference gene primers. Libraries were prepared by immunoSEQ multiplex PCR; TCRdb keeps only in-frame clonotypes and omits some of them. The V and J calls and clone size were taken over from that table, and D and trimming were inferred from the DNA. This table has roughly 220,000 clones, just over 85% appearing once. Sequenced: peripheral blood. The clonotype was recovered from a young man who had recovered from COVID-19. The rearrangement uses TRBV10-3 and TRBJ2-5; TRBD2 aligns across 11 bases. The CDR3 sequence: CAAGASGGWTTQYF. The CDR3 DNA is TGTGCCGCCGGCGCTAGCGGGGGGTGGACGACCCAGTACTTC.